This TCR beta chain was identified in a study of CD8 T cells in ankylosing spondylitis. The CDR3 runs to 13 residues. V was trimmed by 4 bases and J by 1 base, leaving 8 bases between them. Germline assignment: CDR1 SGHRS and CDR2 YFSETQ. Study-wide results and caveats: Earlier studies detected some motif variants in reactive arthritis synovial fluid and blood. Disease-associated clones were reportedly significantly overrepresented in matched ankylosing spondylitis synovial fluid. Within peripheral blood, clones linked to disease were CD8+ and relatively rare. Roughly 8 highly homologous variants made up a TCR beta motif, and this motif appeared characteristic of ankylosing spondylitis blood.

Construction of TCR beta libraries was performed using quantitative 5'-RACE with molecular barcodes. Via MiXCR, TCRdb re-called the 5' RACE reads, giving one row per CDR3 protein. Counted here are about 390,000 distinct CDR3 sequences, 20% to 25% occurring once; the ten biggest clones make up about 15%. About this clonotype itself: Its antigen is as yet unknown.

This receptor was obtained from a male donor with ankylosing spondylitis. This sequence joins TRBV5-1 and TRBJ1-2; D unresolved. Sequenced material: blood, either unsorted or a sorted T cell fraction (not recorded which). The CDR3 DNA sequence: TGCGCCAGCAGCGATACAGTTAACTATGGCTACACCTTC. Translating it yields CASSDTVNYGYTF.